The 7 T cell receptor beta chains reported below all come from one sample, sequenced in a study of blood T cell repertoires in COVID-19. Using immunoSEQ multiplex PCR, the repertoire was profiled, and TCRdb retains in-frame clones only, with some absent. The top ten hold approximately 3% of the sample, which has about 370,000 clones, roughly 90% seen once. Source material: peripheral blood. All receptors come from a woman aged 25 to 45 with COVID-19, enrolled during active disease.

The chain is built from TRBV20-1 and TRBJ1-1, with D hard to call. Germline loops: CDR1 DFQATT, CDR2 SNEGSKA (reference sequence). The CDR3 extends over 14 amino acids. V was trimmed by 3 bases and J by 1 base, leaving 12 bases between them. The CDR3, as DNA: TGCAGTGCTAGTCCTCAACCAGAGAACACTGAAGCTTTCTTT. It encodes CSASPQPENTEAFF.

The chain employs TRBV13 and TRBJ2-7; 12 positions match TRBD2. The germline gives CDR1 PRHDT, CDR2 FYEKMQ (reference sequence). The V segment lost 0 bases and the J segment 3 bases; nucleotides outside the gene matches: 6. The CDR3 covers 17 residues. CDR3: CASSLGPPSGGGYEQYF. In nucleotides, the CDR3 is TGTGCCAGCAGCTTAGGCCCCCCTAGCGGGGGGGGCTACGAGCAGTACTTC.

On this clone: In the same sample, other DNA sequences code for this CDR3. The genes are TRBV10-3 and TRBJ2-5; 7 bases are shared with TRBD1. Unmatched junction bases numbered 2, after V lost 5 bases and J lost 2 bases. The germline gives CDR1 ENHRY, CDR2 SYGVKD. The length of the CDR3 is 13 residues. The CDR3 sequence is CAISPGQQETQYF. CDR3 nucleotide sequence: TGTGCCATCAGTCCGGGACAGCAAGAGACCCAGTACTTC.

This clone was counted many times. The chain uses TRBV7-2 and TRBJ1-1; a weak D match, TRBD1 (6 bases). Trimming shortened V by 5 bases and J by 3 bases, and 10 bases separated the two germline ends. This CDR3 comprises 13 residues. From germline, CDR1 is SGHTA and CDR2 FQGNSA. The DNA for the CDR3 is TGTGCCAGCAGCCCCGACAGGCACACTGAAGCTTTCTTT. As protein: CASSPDRHTEAFF.

The CDR3 DNA sequence: TGTGCCAGCAGCTTAATCTATAGACAGGGGAAAATGAACAATGAGCAGTTCTTC. It codes for CASSLIYRQGKMNNEQFF. The chain is built from TRBV7-9 and TRBJ2-1, with 8 bases that match TRBD1. Trimming removed 2 bases from V and 5 bases from J; junction bases left unmatched: 14. Germline CDR1 and CDR2: SEHNR and FQNEAQ (reference sequence). This CDR3 has 18 residues.

DNA of the CDR3: TGTGCCAGTAGTATTGTCCTCCTTAATGAGCAGTTCTTC. Encoded protein: CASSIVLLNEQFF. The chain joins TRBV19 to TRBJ2-1; D is unresolved. V was clipped by 3 bases and J by 7 bases, with 10 bases between them. CDR1 is LNHDA and CDR2 is SQIVND in the germline V gene (reference sequence). The CDR3 covers 13 residues. The entire variable domain, with the rest obtained from reference TRBV19 and TRBJ2-1, is as follows: DGGITQSPKYLFRKEGQNVTLSCEQNLNHDAMYWYRQDPGQGLRLIYYSQIVNDFQKGDIAEGYSVSREKKESFPLTVTSAQKNPTAFYLCASSIVLLNEQFFGPGTRLTVL.

The V call is TRBV28, the J call TRBJ2-7; TRBD1 is a possible D gene (5 bases). Germline V CDR1 and CDR2: MDHEN, SYDVKM. V was cut by 6 bases and J by 3 bases, with 12 bases left in between. The CDR3 extends over 13 amino acids. CDR3 in amino acids: CASSTWGLYEQYV. In DNA form, the CDR3 reads TGTGCCAGCAGCACCTGGGGCCTCTACGAGCAGTACGTC.